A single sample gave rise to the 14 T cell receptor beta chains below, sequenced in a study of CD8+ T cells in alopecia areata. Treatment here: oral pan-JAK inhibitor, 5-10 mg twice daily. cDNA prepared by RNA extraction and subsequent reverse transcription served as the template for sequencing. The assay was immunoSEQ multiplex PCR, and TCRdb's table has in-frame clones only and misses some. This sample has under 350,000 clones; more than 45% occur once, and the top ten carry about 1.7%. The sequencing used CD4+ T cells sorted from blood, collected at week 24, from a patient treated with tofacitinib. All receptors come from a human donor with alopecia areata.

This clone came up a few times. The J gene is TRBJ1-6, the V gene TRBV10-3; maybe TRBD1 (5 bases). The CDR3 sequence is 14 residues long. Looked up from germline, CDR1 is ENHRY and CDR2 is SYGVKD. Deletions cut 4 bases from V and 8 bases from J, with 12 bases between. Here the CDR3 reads CAISVGGVDSPLHF. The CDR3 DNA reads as TGTGCCATCAGTGTGGGGGGTGTAGATTCACCCCTCCACTTT.

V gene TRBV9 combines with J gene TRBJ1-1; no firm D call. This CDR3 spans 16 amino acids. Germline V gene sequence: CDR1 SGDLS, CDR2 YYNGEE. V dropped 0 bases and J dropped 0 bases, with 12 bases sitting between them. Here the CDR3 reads CASSVEGAGMNTEAFF. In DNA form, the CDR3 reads TGTGCCAGCAGCGTAGAGGGAGCAGGAATGAACACTGAAGCTTTCTTT.

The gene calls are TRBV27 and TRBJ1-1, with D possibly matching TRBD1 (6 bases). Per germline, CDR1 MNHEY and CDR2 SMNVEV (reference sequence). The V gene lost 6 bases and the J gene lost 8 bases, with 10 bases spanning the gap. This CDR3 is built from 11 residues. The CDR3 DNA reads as TGTGCCAGCAGGTCGACAGGAGAAGCTTTCTTT. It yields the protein CASRSTGEAFF.

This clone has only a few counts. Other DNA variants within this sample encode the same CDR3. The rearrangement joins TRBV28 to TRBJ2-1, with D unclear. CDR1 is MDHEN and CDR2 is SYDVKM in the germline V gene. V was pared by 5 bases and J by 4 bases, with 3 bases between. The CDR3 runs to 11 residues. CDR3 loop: CASSPYNEQFF. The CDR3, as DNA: TGTGCCAGCAGTCCTTACAATGAGCAGTTCTTC.

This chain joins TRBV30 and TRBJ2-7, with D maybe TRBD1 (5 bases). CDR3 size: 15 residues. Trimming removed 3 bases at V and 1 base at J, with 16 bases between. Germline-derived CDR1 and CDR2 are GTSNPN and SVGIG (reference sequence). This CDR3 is CAWSAGVGQSYEQYF. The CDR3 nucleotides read TGTGCCTGGAGCGCCGGAGTTGGACAATCCTACGAGCAGTACTTC.

Here the CDR3 DNA reads TGTGCCAGCAGCGCGCGGGACAGCTCCTACGAGCAGTACTTC. Its protein is CASSARDSSYEQYF. This chain connects TRBV9 to TRBJ2-7, with a weak D call TRBD1 (7 bases). V dropped 3 bases and J dropped 0 bases, with 10 bases sitting between them. CDR1 and CDR2 (germline): SGDLS, YYNGEE. CDR3 length: 14 residues.

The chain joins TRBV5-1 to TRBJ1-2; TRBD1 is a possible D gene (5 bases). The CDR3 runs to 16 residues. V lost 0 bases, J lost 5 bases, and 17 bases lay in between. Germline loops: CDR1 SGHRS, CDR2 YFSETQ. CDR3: CASSLALGREGYGYTF. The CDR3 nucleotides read TGCGCCAGCAGCTTGGCCCTCGGCAGGGAAGGATATGGCTACACCTTC.

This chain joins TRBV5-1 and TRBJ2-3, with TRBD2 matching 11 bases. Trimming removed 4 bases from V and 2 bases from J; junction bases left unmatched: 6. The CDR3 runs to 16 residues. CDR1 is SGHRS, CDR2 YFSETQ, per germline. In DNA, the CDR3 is TGCGCCAGCAGCGCACCGACTAGCGGGACCACAGATACGCAGTATTTT. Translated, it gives CASSAPTSGTTDTQYF.

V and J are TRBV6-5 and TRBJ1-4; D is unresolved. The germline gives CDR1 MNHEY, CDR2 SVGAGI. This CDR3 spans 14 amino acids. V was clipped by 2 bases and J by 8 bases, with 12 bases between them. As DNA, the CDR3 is TGTGCCAGCAGTTACCACAGAGGAGGGGAAAAACTGTTTTTT. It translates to CASSYHRGGEKLFF.

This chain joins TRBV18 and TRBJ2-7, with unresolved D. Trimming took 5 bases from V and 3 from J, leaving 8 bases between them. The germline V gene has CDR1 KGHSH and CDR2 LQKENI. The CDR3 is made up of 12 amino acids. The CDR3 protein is CASSSTDYEQYF. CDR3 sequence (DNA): TGTGCCAGCTCATCCACAGACTACGAGCAGTACTTC.

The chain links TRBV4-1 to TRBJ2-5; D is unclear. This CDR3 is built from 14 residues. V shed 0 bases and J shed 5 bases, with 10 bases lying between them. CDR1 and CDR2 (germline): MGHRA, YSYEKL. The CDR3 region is CASSQEGIRETQYF. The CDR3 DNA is TGCGCCAGCAGCCAAGAAGGAATACGGGAGACCCAGTACTTC.

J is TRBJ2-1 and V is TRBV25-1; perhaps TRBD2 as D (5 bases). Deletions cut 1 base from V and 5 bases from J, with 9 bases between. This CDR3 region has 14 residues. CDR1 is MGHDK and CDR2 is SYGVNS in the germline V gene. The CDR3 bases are TGTGCCAGCAGTGAATTCGGGGTCCACAATGAGCAGTTCTTC. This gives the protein CASSEFGVHNEQFF.

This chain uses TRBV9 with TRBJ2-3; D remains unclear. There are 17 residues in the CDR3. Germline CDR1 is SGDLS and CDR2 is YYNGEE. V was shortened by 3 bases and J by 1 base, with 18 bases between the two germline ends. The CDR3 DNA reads TGTGCCAGCAGCGCCAACCTCCTCGGGTGGGGCACAGATACGCAGTATTTT. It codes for CASSANLLGWGTDTQYF.

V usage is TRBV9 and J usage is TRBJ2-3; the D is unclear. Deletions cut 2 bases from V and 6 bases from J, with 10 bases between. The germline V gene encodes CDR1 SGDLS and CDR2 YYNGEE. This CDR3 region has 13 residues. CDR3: CASSVRGPDTQYF. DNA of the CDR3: TGTGCCAGCAGCGTTCGAGGACCGGATACGCAGTATTTT.